Listed below are T cell receptor beta chains from one sample, sequenced in a study of blood T cell repertoires in COVID-19. Libraries were prepared by immunoSEQ multiplex PCR; TCRdb keeps only in-frame clonotypes and omits some of them. The sample consists of 250,000 to 350,000 clones, approximately 92% of them appearing once. The sample comprised PBMCs or T cells enriched from blood (not recorded which). The receptors originated from a woman under 30 who had recovered from COVID-19. The CDR3 runs from the conserved cysteine through the conserved F or W. Each record gives: CDR3 protein, CDR3 DNA, D gene, V gene, J gene, clone size. The D gene is left open where the match is weak. The size of a clone is reported for some rows only, either as once, few or many, or as a class for expanded clones.

CDR3aa: CASSSGQGTYSNQPQHF; CDR3nt: TGTGCCAGTAGTTCAGGGCAGGGTACGTATAGCAATCAGCCCCAGCATTTT; d_gene: -; v_gene: TRBV19; j_gene: TRBJ1-5; abundance: once
CDR3aa: CASRGTGDYGYTF; CDR3nt: TGTGCCAGCAGGGGGACAGGGGACTATGGCTACACCTTC; d_gene: TRBD1; v_gene: TRBV28; j_gene: TRBJ1-2; abundance: -
CDR3aa: CASSLSRDSARREFF; CDR3nt: TGTGCCAGCAGTTTGTCCCGGGACAGTGCCCGACGGGAGTTCTTC; d_gene: TRBD1; v_gene: TRBV6-5; j_gene: TRBJ2-1; abundance: once
CDR3aa: CASSAPLAGGPDTQYF; CDR3nt: TGTGCCAGCAGCGCCCCCCTAGCGGGGGGGCCAGATACGCAGTATTTT; d_gene: TRBD2; v_gene: TRBV9; j_gene: TRBJ2-3; abundance: -
CDR3aa: CASSFRVNTEAFF; CDR3nt: TGTGCCAGCAGTTTCAGGGTGAACACTGAAGCTTTCTTT; d_gene: -; v_gene: TRBV27; j_gene: TRBJ1-1; abundance: once
CDR3aa: CASTTGGGNQPQHF; CDR3nt: TGTGCCAGCACGACAGGGGGCGGCAATCAGCCCCAGCATTTT; d_gene: TRBD1; v_gene: TRBV19; j_gene: TRBJ1-5; abundance: -
CDR3aa: CASGSGTGINYGYTF; CDR3nt: TGTGCCAGCGGCTCCGGGACAGGGATAAACTATGGCTACACCTTC; d_gene: TRBD1; v_gene: TRBV6-4; j_gene: TRBJ1-2; abundance: -
CDR3aa: CASIDQEGDTQYF; CDR3nt: TGTGCCAGTATCGACCAGGAGGGGGATACGCAGTATTTT; d_gene: -; v_gene: TRBV19; j_gene: TRBJ2-3; abundance: -
CDR3aa: CASTRNTGELFF; CDR3nt: TGTGCCAGCACCCGGAACACCGGGGAGCTGTTTTTT; d_gene: -; v_gene: TRBV6-5; j_gene: TRBJ2-2; abundance: -
CDR3aa: CAWSASLANTEAFF; CDR3nt: TGTGCCTGGAGTGCCTCGTTGGCCAACACTGAAGCTTTCTTT; d_gene: -; v_gene: TRBV30; j_gene: TRBJ1-1; abundance: once
CDR3aa: CSATPVNEQFF; CDR3nt: TGCAGTGCTACTCCCGTGAATGAGCAGTTCTTC; d_gene: -; v_gene: TRBV20-1; j_gene: TRBJ2-1; abundance: -
CDR3aa: CASSVLASGVDEQFF; CDR3nt: TGTGCCAGCAGCGTATTGGCTAGCGGGGTCGATGAGCAGTTCTTC; d_gene: TRBD2; v_gene: TRBV9; j_gene: TRBJ2-1; abundance: -
CDR3aa: CATSRDLMKGTGPTGELFF; CDR3nt: TGTGCCACCAGCAGAGATCTGATGAAAGGTACAGGGCCCACCGGGGAGCTGTTTTTT; d_gene: -; v_gene: TRBV15; j_gene: TRBJ2-2; abundance: once
CDR3aa: CASSQDNREGYTF; CDR3nt: TGCGCCAGCAGCCAAGATAATCGGGAAGGCTACACCTTC; d_gene: -; v_gene: TRBV4-1; j_gene: TRBJ1-2; abundance: -
CDR3aa: CASRPDRGPFSYNEQFF; CDR3nt: TGTGCCAGCAGACCGGACAGGGGGCCCTTCTCCTACAATGAGCAGTTCTTC; d_gene: TRBD1; v_gene: TRBV28; j_gene: TRBJ2-1; abundance: -
CDR3aa: CASSLTLGGEQFF; CDR3nt: TGTGCCAGCAGCTTAACACTAGGAGGGGAGCAGTTCTTC; d_gene: -; v_gene: TRBV7-3; j_gene: TRBJ2-1; abundance: few
CDR3aa: CATSRDLQETQYF; CDR3nt: TGTGCCACCAGCAGAGACCTCCAAGAGACCCAGTACTTC; d_gene: -; v_gene: TRBV15; j_gene: TRBJ2-5; abundance: -
CDR3aa: CASSFPGDNQPQHF; CDR3nt: TGTGCCAGCAGCTTTCCGGGGGACAATCAGCCCCAGCATTTT; d_gene: -; v_gene: TRBV11-2; j_gene: TRBJ1-5; abundance: -
CDR3aa: CATSHAGTGTEAFF; CDR3nt: TGTGCCACCAGCCACGCGGGTACGGGCACTGAAGCTTTCTTT; d_gene: -; v_gene: TRBV15; j_gene: TRBJ1-1; abundance: -
CDR3aa: CASSFTQGYEQYF; CDR3nt: TGTGCCAGCAGCTTCACCCAGGGTTACGAGCAGTACTTC; d_gene: -; v_gene: TRBV7-9; j_gene: TRBJ2-7; abundance: -
CDR3aa: CASSSGTGGYNEQFF; CDR3nt: TGTGCCAGCAGCTCCGGGACAGGCGGCTACAATGAGCAGTTCTTC; d_gene: TRBD1; v_gene: TRBV27; j_gene: TRBJ2-1; abundance: -
CDR3aa: CASSLGGLQGDGYTF; CDR3nt: TGCGCCAGCAGCTTGGGAGGTCTACAGGGGGATGGCTACACCTTC; d_gene: TRBD1; v_gene: TRBV5-1; j_gene: TRBJ1-2; abundance: -
CDR3aa: CATRSSYEQYF; CDR3nt: TGTGCCACAAGGAGCTCCTACGAGCAGTACTTC; d_gene: -; v_gene: TRBV2; j_gene: TRBJ2-7; abundance: -
CDR3aa: CASSNREFYGYTF; CDR3nt: TGTGCCAGCAGCAACAGGGAATTCTATGGCTACACCTTC; d_gene: -; v_gene: TRBV13; j_gene: TRBJ1-2; abundance: -
CDR3aa: CASSISGGPRYEQYF; CDR3nt: TGTGCCAGCAGTATAAGCGGGGGCCCTCGGTACGAGCAGTACTTC; d_gene: TRBD2; v_gene: TRBV11-2; j_gene: TRBJ2-7; abundance: -
CDR3aa: CASSSVTGTSFGNEQFF; CDR3nt: TGTGCCAGCAGCTCAGTTACCGGGACATCTTTCGGTAATGAGCAGTTCTTC; d_gene: -; v_gene: TRBV7-6; j_gene: TRBJ2-1; abundance: once
CDR3aa: CASRAGVIDTQYF; CDR3nt: TGTGCCAGTAGGGCGGGGGTAATAGATACGCAGTATTTT; d_gene: TRBD2; v_gene: TRBV28; j_gene: TRBJ2-3; abundance: -
CDR3aa: CASSLAGGLEQYF; CDR3nt: TGTGCCAGCAGCTTGGCGGGGGGGCTAGAGCAGTACTTC; d_gene: TRBD2; v_gene: TRBV5-6; j_gene: TRBJ2-7; abundance: -
CDR3aa: CASSFRGVTYEQYF; CDR3nt: TGTGCCAGCAGCTTTCGCGGGGTTACCTACGAGCAGTACTTC; d_gene: -; v_gene: TRBV7-9; j_gene: TRBJ2-7; abundance: -
CDR3aa: CASSKTDRALNTGELFF; CDR3nt: TGCGCCAGCAGCAAAACAGACAGGGCCTTAAACACCGGGGAGCTGTTTTTT; d_gene: TRBD1; v_gene: TRBV4-1; j_gene: TRBJ2-2; abundance: -
CDR3aa: CASSLDWGEASPLHF; CDR3nt: TGTGCCAGCAGCTTAGATTGGGGGGAAGCTTCACCCCTCCACTTT; d_gene: -; v_gene: TRBV11-2; j_gene: TRBJ1-6; abundance: few
CDR3aa: CAWSLPDRRGALHF; CDR3nt: TGTGCCTGGAGTCTACCGGACCGCCGGGGGGCCCTCCACTTT; d_gene: -; v_gene: TRBV30; j_gene: TRBJ1-6; abundance: -
CDR3aa: CASVGRGGTEAFF; CDR3nt: TGTGCCAGCGTTGGACGGGGGGGCACTGAAGCTTTCTTT; d_gene: -; v_gene: TRBV5-5; j_gene: TRBJ1-1; abundance: medium-sized
CDR3aa: CASKSETNSYEQYF; CDR3nt: TGTGCCAGCAAGTCAGAGACTAACTCCTACGAGCAGTACTTC; d_gene: -; v_gene: TRBV5-4; j_gene: TRBJ2-7; abundance: once
CDR3aa: CASSLSGNPTGELFF; CDR3nt: TGCGCCAGCAGCTTAAGCGGGAATCCCACCGGGGAGCTGTTTTTT; d_gene: TRBD2; v_gene: TRBV5-1; j_gene: TRBJ2-2; abundance: once
CDR3aa: CASSQAGLYGYTF; CDR3nt: TGTGCCAGCAGCCAAGCAGGACTCTATGGCTACACCTTC; d_gene: -; v_gene: TRBV3-1/TRBV3-2; j_gene: TRBJ1-2; abundance: -
CDR3aa: CASSLNGYTF; CDR3nt: TGTGCCAGCAGCCTTAATGGCTACACCTTC; d_gene: -; v_gene: TRBV7-9; j_gene: TRBJ1-2; abundance: once
CDR3aa: CASSLYIYGYTF; CDR3nt: TGTGCCAGCAGCTTGTACATCTATGGCTACACCTTC; d_gene: -; v_gene: TRBV5-5; j_gene: TRBJ1-2; abundance: -
CDR3aa: CASSIGRANTEAFF; CDR3nt: TGTGCCAGTAGTATTGGCAGGGCGAACACTGAAGCTTTCTTT; d_gene: -; v_gene: TRBV19; j_gene: TRBJ1-1; abundance: once
CDR3aa: CASHGGAQFF; CDR3nt: TGTGCCAGCCACGGGGGGGCACAGTTCTTC; d_gene: TRBD2; v_gene: TRBV2; j_gene: TRBJ2-1; abundance: -
CDR3aa: CASSSSGTGGFFDTEAFF; CDR3nt: TGTGCCAGCAGCTCGTCTGGGACAGGGGGCTTTTTCGACACTGAAGCTTTCTTT; d_gene: TRBD1; v_gene: TRBV11-2; j_gene: TRBJ1-1; abundance: -
CDR3aa: CASSQVFQTNYGYTF; CDR3nt: TGTGCCAGCAGCCAGGTCTTCCAGACTAACTATGGCTACACCTTC; d_gene: -; v_gene: TRBV3-1/TRBV3-2; j_gene: TRBJ1-2; abundance: once
CDR3aa: CASSSRETGNTIYF; CDR3nt: TGCGCCAGCAGCTCGAGGGAAACTGGAAACACCATATATTTT; d_gene: -; v_gene: TRBV5-1; j_gene: TRBJ1-3; abundance: few
CDR3aa: CASSSGGGELFF; CDR3nt: TGTGCCAGCAGTTCCGGGGGCGGGGAGCTGTTTTTT; d_gene: -; v_gene: TRBV12-3/TRBV12-4; j_gene: TRBJ2-2; abundance: -
CDR3aa: CASRGGWGKTFEQYF; CDR3nt: TGTGCCAGCAGGGGAGGGTGGGGGAAGACGTTCGAGCAGTACTTC; d_gene: TRBD2; v_gene: TRBV27; j_gene: TRBJ2-7; abundance: -
CDR3aa: CASSLISGGELFF; CDR3nt: TGTGCCAGCAGCCTAATATCCGGCGGGGAGCTGTTTTTT; d_gene: -; v_gene: TRBV11-1; j_gene: TRBJ2-2; abundance: -
CDR3aa: CASSLVDSTSEQFF; CDR3nt: TGCGCCAGCAGCTTGGTAGACTCCACGAGTGAGCAGTTCTTC; d_gene: -; v_gene: TRBV5-1; j_gene: TRBJ2-1; abundance: -
CDR3aa: CASSKQGRDTEAFF; CDR3nt: TGTGCCAGCAGTAAACAGGGGCGAGACACTGAAGCTTTCTTT; d_gene: TRBD1; v_gene: TRBV6-5; j_gene: TRBJ1-1; abundance: once
CDR3aa: CASSLVWTSGGNEQFF; CDR3nt: TGCGCCAGCAGCTTGGTGTGGACTAGCGGGGGAAATGAGCAGTTCTTC; d_gene: TRBD2; v_gene: TRBV5-1; j_gene: TRBJ2-1; abundance: -
CDR3aa: CASGLAGGRTQYF; CDR3nt: TGTGCCAGCGGTCTAGCGGGGGGGCGGACCCAGTACTTC; d_gene: TRBD2; v_gene: TRBV13; j_gene: TRBJ2-5; abundance: -
CDR3aa: CSVEWARDTSYEQYF; CDR3nt: TGCAGCGTTGAATGGGCCCGGGACACCTCCTACGAGCAGTACTTC; d_gene: -; v_gene: TRBV29-1; j_gene: TRBJ2-7; abundance: -
CDR3aa: CASSLLQGPQETQYF; CDR3nt: TGCGCCAGCAGCTTACTGCAGGGTCCCCAAGAGACCCAGTACTTC; d_gene: -; v_gene: TRBV5-1; j_gene: TRBJ2-5; abundance: few
CDR3aa: CASSSTGGANQPQHF; CDR3nt: TGTGCCAGCAGCTCGACAGGGGGCGCAAATCAGCCCCAGCATTTT; d_gene: TRBD1; v_gene: TRBV11-2; j_gene: TRBJ1-5; abundance: once
CDR3aa: CASSLTSGGWGTGELFF; CDR3nt: TGCGCCAGCAGCTTGACTAGCGGGGGCTGGGGAACCGGGGAGCTGTTTTTT; d_gene: TRBD2; v_gene: TRBV5-1; j_gene: TRBJ2-2; abundance: once
CDR3aa: CASTQGTGPKRLGYTF; CDR3nt: TGTGCCAGCACCCAGGGGACAGGGCCTAAGAGGCTTGGCTACACCTTC; d_gene: TRBD1; v_gene: TRBV5-6; j_gene: TRBJ1-2; abundance: -
CDR3aa: CASSSPRQGAVTGELFF; CDR3nt: TGTGCCAGCAGTTCCCCACGACAGGGGGCTGTTACCGGGGAGCTGTTTTTT; d_gene: TRBD1; v_gene: TRBV28; j_gene: TRBJ2-2; abundance: once
CDR3aa: CASSLPSGNTIYF; CDR3nt: TGTGCCAGCAGCCTCCCCTCTGGAAACACCATATATTTT; d_gene: -; v_gene: TRBV5-5; j_gene: TRBJ1-3; abundance: -
CDR3aa: CASSLRTSGYANTGELFF; CDR3nt: TGCGCCAGCAGCCTTCGGACTAGCGGGTACGCGAACACCGGGGAGCTGTTTTTT; d_gene: TRBD2; v_gene: TRBV5-1; j_gene: TRBJ2-2; abundance: once